This T cell receptor (beta chain) was found in a study of T-cell memory formation after mild COVID-19. TCRdb redid the calling of the 5' RACE reads with MiXCR, one entry per CDR3 protein. The sample contains approximately 150,000 distinct CDR3 sequences, about 14% of which appear only once. Trimming pared 4 bases from V and 2 bases from J, leaving 9 bases between. CDR3 size: 13 residues. The germline CDR1 and CDR2 sequences are SGHRS and YFSETQ. This clonotype showed up just a few times. What was sequenced was PBMCs or a T cell subset sorted from them (not recorded which). This TCR came from an adult woman who had mild COVID-19 (a few samples of this study predate the infection). Cell type and time point are not known. The rearrangement links TRBV5-1 to TRBJ1-2, with D perhaps matching TRBD1 (5 bases). The CDR3: CASSQTVNYGYTF. The CDR3 bases are TGCGCCAGCAGCCAGACAGTGAACTATGGCTACACCTTC.